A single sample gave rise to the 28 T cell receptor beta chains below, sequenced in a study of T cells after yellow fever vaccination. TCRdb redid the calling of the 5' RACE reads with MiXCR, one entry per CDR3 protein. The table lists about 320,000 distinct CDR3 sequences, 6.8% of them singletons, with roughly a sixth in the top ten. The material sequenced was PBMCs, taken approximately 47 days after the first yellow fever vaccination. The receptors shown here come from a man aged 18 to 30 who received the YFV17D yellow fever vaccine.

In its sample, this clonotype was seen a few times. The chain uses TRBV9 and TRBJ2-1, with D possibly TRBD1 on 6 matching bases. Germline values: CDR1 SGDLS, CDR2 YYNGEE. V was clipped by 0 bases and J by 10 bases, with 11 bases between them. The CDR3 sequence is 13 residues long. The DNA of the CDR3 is TGTGCCAGCAGCGTAGCAGGGGCCGGGGAGCAGTTCTTC. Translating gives CASSVAGAGEQFF.

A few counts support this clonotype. Here the CDR3 DNA reads TGCGCCAGCAGCTTGTCAGGTAATAGCAATCAGCCCCAGCATTTT. This codes for CASSLSGNSNQPQHF. V usage is TRBV5-1 and J usage is TRBJ1-5; D not resolved. Germline lookup yields CDR1 SGHRS and CDR2 YFSETQ. The V gene lost 1 base and the J gene lost 0 bases, with 8 bases spanning the gap. CDR3 length: 15 residues.

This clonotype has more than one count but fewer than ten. CDR3 DNA sequence: TGCGCCAGCAGTGAGCCGGGACAGGGGGCCTCTGGCTACACCTTC. Encoded protein: CASSEPGQGASGYTF. The chain couples TRBV10-2 to TRBJ1-2; 12 bases map to TRBD1. The CDR3 runs 15 residues. Germline CDR1 is WSHSY and CDR2 is SAAADI. Trimming at V came to 2 bases and at J to 7 bases, leaving 5 bases not matched to a gene.

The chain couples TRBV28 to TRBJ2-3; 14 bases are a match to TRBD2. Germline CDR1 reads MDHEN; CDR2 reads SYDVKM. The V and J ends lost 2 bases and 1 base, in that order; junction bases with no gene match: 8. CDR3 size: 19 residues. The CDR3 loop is CASSLPTSGGAYGTDTQYF. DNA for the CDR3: TGTGCCAGCAGTTTACCGACTAGCGGGGGGGCCTATGGCACAGATACGCAGTATTTT.

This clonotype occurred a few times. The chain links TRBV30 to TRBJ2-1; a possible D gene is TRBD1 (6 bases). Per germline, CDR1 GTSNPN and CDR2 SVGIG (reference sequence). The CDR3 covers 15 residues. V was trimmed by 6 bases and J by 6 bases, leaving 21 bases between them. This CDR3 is CACQWGPIRINEQFF. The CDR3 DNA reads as TGTGCCTGCCAGTGGGGGCCCATCCGGATCAATGAGCAGTTCTTC. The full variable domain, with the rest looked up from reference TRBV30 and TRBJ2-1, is SQTIHQWPATLVQPVGSPLSLECTVEGTSNPNLYWYRQAAGRGLQLLFYSVGIGQISSEVPQNLSASRPQDRQFILSSKKLLLSDSGFYLCACQWGPIRINEQFFGPGTRLTVL.

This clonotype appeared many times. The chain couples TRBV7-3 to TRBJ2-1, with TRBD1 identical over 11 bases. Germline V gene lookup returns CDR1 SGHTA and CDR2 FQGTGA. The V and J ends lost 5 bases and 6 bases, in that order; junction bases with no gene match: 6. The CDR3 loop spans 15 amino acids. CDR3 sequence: CASSPAGQGANEQFF. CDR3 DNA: TGTGCCAGCAGCCCCGCCGGACAGGGGGCCAATGAGCAGTTCTTC. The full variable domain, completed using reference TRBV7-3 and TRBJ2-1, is GAGVSQTPSNKVTEKGKYVELRCDPISGHTALYWYRQSLGQGPEFLIYFQGTGAADDSGLPNDRFFAVRPEGSVSTLKIQRTERGDSAVYLCASSPAGQGANEQFFGPGTRLTVL.

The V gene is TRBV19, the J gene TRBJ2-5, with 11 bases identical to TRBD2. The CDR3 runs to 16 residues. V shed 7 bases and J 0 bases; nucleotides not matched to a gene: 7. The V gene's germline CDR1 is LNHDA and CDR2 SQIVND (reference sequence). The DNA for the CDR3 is TGTGCCAGTACCGAGGGACTAGCGGCGAACCAAGAGACCCAGTACTTC. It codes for CASTEGLAANQETQYF.

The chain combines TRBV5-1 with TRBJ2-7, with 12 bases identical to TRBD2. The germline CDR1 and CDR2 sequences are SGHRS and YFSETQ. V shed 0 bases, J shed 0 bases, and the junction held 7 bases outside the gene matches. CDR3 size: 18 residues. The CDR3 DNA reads TGCGCCAGCAGCTTGGTACCTAGCGGGGGGGACCTCTCCTACGAGCAGTACTTC. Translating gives CASSLVPSGGDLSYEQYF.

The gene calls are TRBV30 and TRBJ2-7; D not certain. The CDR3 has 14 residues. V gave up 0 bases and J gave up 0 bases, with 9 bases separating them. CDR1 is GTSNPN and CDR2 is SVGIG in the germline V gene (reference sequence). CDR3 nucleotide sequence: TGTGCCTGGAGTGTTTCCGAACACTCCTACGAGCAGTACTTC. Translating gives CAWSVSEHSYEQYF.

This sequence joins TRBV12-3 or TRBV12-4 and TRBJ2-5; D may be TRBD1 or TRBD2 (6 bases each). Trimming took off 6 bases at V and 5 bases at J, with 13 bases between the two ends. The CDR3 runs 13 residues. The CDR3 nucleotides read TGTGCCAGCAGGGTACAAGGGGGGGAGACCCAGTACTTC. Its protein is CASRVQGGETQYF.

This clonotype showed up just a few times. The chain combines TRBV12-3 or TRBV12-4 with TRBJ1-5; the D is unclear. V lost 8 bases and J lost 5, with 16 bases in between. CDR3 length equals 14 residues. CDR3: CASAVAPKDQPQHF. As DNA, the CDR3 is TGTGCCAGCGCCGTCGCACCAAAAGATCAGCCCCAGCATTTT.

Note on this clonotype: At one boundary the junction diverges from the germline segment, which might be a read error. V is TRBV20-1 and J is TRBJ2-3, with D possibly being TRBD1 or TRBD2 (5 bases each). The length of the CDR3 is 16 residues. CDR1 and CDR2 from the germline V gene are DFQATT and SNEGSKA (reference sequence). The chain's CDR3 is CCARGFLANSSDTQYF. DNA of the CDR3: TGCTGTGCTAGGGGCTTTCTAGCAAATAGCTCCGATACGCAGTATTTT.

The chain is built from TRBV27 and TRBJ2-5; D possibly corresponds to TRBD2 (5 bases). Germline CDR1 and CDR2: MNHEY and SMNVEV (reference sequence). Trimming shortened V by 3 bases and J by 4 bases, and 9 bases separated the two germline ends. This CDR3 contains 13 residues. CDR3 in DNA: TGTGCCAGCAGTTTTTCTAGCAGAGAGACCCAGTACTTC. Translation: CASSFSSRETQYF.

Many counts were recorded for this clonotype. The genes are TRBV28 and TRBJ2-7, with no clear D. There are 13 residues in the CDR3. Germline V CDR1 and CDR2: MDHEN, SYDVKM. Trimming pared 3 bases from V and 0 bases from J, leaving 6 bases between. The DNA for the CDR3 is TGTGCCAGCAGTTTCGCAAACTCCTACGAGCAGTACGTC. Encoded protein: CASSFANSYEQYV.

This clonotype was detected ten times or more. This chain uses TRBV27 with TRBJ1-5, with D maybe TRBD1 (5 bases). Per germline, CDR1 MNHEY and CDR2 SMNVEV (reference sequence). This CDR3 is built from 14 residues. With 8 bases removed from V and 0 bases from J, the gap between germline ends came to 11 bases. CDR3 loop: CASGTGGSNQPQHF. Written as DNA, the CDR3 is TGTGCCAGCGGGACGGGCGGTAGCAATCAGCCCCAGCATTTT.

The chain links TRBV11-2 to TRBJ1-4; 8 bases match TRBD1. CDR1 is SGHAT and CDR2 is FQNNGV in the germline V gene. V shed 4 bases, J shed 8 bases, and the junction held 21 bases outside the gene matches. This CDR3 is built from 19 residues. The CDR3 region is CASSSPLSLNRGSKEKLFF. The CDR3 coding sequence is TGTGCCAGCAGCTCCCCCCTTTCGCTTAACAGGGGGTCGAAGGAAAAACTGTTTTTT.

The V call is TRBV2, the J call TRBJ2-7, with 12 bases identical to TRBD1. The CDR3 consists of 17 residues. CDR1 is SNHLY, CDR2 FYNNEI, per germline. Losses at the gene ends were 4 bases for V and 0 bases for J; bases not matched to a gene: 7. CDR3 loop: CASSASGTGGFSYEQYF. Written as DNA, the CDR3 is TGTGCCAGCAGTGCCTCCGGGACAGGGGGCTTCTCCTACGAGCAGTACTTC.

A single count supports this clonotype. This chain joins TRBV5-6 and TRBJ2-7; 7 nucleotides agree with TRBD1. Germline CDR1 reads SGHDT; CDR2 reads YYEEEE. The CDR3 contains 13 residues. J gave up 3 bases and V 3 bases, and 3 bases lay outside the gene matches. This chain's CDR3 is CASSSGQVYEQYF. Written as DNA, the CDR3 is TGTGCCAGCAGCTCCGGACAGGTCTACGAGCAGTACTTC.

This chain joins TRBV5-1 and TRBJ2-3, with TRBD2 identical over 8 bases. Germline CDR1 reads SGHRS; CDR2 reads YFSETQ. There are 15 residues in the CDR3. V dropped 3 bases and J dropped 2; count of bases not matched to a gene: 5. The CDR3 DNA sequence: TGCGCCAGCAGCTCGACTAGCGCCTACACAGATACGCAGTATTTT. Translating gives CASSSTSAYTDTQYF.

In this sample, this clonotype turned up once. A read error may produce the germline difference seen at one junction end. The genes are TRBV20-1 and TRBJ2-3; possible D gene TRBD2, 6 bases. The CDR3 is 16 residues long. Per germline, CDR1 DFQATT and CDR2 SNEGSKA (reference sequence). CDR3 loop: CCASSDLQRGTDTQYF. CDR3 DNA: TGCTGTGCTAGCTCAGATTTGCAGCGGGGCACAGATACGCAGTATTTT.

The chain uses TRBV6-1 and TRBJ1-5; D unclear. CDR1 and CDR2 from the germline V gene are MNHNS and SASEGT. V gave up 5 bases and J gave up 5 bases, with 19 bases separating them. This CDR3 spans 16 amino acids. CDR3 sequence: CASSQDPGEADQPQHF. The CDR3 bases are TGTGCCAGCAGTCAGGACCCCGGGGAGGCGGATCAGCCCCAGCATTTT.

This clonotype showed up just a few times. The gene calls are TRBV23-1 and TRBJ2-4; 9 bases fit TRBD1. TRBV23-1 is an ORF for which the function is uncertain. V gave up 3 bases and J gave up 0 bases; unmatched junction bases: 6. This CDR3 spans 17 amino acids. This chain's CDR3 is CASSQGQGSLAKNIQYF. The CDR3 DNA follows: TGCGCCAGCAGTCAGGGACAGGGATCACTAGCCAAAAACATTCAGTACTTC.

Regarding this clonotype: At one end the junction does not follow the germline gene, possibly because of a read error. The CDR3 bases are TGTGCCAGCAGTTACACTAGCGGGGGCACAGATACGCTGTATTTT. It is translated as CASSYTSGGTDTLYF. This sequence joins TRBV6-5 and TRBJ2-3; 11 nucleotides line up with TRBD2. This CDR3 is built from 15 residues. In germline, CDR1 is MNHEY, CDR2 SVGAGI.

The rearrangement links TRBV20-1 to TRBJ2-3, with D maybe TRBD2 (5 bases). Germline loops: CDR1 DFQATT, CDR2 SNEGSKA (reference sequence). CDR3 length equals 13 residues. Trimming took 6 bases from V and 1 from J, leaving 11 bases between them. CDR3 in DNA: TGCAGTGCCCGGGGAAGGGGCACAGATACGCAGTATTTT. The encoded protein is CSARGRGTDTQYF.

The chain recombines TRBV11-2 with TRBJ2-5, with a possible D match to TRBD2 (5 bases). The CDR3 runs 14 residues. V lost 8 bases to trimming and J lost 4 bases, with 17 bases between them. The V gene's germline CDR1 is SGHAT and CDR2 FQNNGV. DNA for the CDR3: TGTGCCAGCCACGCGGGCTCTGAGATAGAGACCCAGTACTTC. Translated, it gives CASHAGSEIETQYF.

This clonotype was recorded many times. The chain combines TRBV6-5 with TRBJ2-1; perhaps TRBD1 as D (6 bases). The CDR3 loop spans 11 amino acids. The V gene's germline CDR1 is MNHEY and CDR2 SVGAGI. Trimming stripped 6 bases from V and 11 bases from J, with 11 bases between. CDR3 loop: CASRGGAQQFF. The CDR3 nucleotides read TGTGCCAGCAGAGGGGGAGCCCAGCAGTTCTTC.

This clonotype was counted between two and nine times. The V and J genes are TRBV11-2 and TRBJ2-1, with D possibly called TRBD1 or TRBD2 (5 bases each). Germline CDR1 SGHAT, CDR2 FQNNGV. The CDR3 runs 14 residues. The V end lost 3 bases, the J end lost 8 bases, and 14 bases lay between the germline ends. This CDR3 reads CASSFLGRVDEQFF. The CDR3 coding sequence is TGTGCCAGCAGCTTCCTGGGACGCGTCGATGAGCAGTTCTTC.

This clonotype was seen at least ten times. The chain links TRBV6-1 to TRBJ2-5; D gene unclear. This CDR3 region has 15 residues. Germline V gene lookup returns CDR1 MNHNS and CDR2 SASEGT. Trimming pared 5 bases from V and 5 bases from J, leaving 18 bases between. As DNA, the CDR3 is TGTGCCAGCAGTCAAAACGCAGGCCTAGGGGAGACCCAGTACTTC. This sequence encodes CASSQNAGLGETQYF.